The rows below give T cell receptor beta chains drawn from one sample of a study of CD8 T cells in ankylosing spondylitis. TCRdb passed the 5' RACE reads through MiXCR, listing each CDR3 protein once. The sample has roughly 180,000 distinct CDR3 sequences, just over 9.5% seen once; the top ten hold roughly 16%. Sequencing was done on a sample of blood, either unsorted or a sorted T cell fraction (not recorded which). These receptors originate from a female donor with ankylosing spondylitis or in good health (not recorded which). Both conserved end residues are part of each CDR3. A D gene is named only where the DNA matches it firmly. Clone size is shown for a subset of rows, as once, few, many or a class of expanded clone.

d_call: TRBD2
v_call: TRBV6-1
clone_size: .
cdr3_length: 17
j_call: TRBJ2-1
cdr3_nt: TGTGCCAGCACCACCGCTAGCGGACCTAGCTCCTACAATGAGCAGTTCTTC
cdr3_aa: CASTTASGPSSYNEQFF

d_call: .
v_call: TRBV4-2
clone_size: few
cdr3_length: 15
j_call: TRBJ2-7
cdr3_nt: TGTGCCAGCAGCCGCCAAGGGGTAGACTCCTACGAGCAGTACTTC
cdr3_aa: CASSRQGVDSYEQYF

d_call: TRBD1
v_call: TRBV20-1
clone_size: few
cdr3_length: 15
j_call: TRBJ1-5
cdr3_nt: TGCAGTGCTATACCGGGACAGGGGGGGTATCAGCCCCAGCATTTT
cdr3_aa: CSAIPGQGGYQPQHF

d_call: .
v_call: TRBV11-2
clone_size: .
cdr3_length: 11
j_call: TRBJ1-1
cdr3_nt: TGTGCCAGCAGCTTTGGTGACTGGGCTTTCTTT
cdr3_aa: CASSFGDWAFF

d_call: .
v_call: TRBV12-3/TRBV12-4
clone_size: few
cdr3_length: 14
j_call: TRBJ1-2
cdr3_nt: TGTGCCAGCAGTCGACAGAGGAAGGGCTATGGCTACACCTTC
cdr3_aa: CASSRQRKGYGYTF

d_call: TRBD1
v_call: TRBV11-2
clone_size: many
cdr3_length: 15
j_call: TRBJ2-5
cdr3_nt: TGTGCCAGCAGCTCCGGGACAGGGGGCCAAGAGACCCAGTACTTC
cdr3_aa: CASSSGTGGQETQYF

d_call: .
v_call: TRBV7-2
clone_size: .
cdr3_length: 13
j_call: TRBJ2-2
cdr3_nt: TGTGCCAGCAGCTTTACAGGGTTCGGGGAGCTGTTTTTT
cdr3_aa: CASSFTGFGELFF

d_call: .
v_call: TRBV14
clone_size: few
cdr3_length: 13
j_call: TRBJ2-7
cdr3_nt: TGTGCCAGCAGCCAAGTGGCCCCCTACGAGCAGTACTTC
cdr3_aa: CASSQVAPYEQYF

d_call: .
v_call: TRBV7-9
clone_size: few
cdr3_length: 13
j_call: TRBJ2-3
cdr3_nt: TGTGCCAGCAGCCAGATGGGCACAGATACGCAGTATTTT
cdr3_aa: CASSQMGTDTQYF

d_call: .
v_call: TRBV7-9
clone_size: many
cdr3_length: 12
j_call: TRBJ1-5
cdr3_nt: TGTGCCAGCAGCTTAGGGGATCAGCCCCAGCATTTT
cdr3_aa: CASSLGDQPQHF

d_call: .
v_call: TRBV5-6
clone_size: many
cdr3_length: 14
j_call: TRBJ2-2
cdr3_nt: TGTGCCAGCAACCCGACAGGCGGCCCCGGGGAGCTGTTTTTT
cdr3_aa: CASNPTGGPGELFF

d_call: .
v_call: TRBV9
clone_size: many
cdr3_length: 15
j_call: TRBJ2-3
cdr3_nt: TGTGCCAGCACCTTGAGGGGTTTTAGCACAGATACGCAGTATTTT
cdr3_aa: CASTLRGFSTDTQYF

d_call: .
v_call: TRBV29-1
clone_size: many
cdr3_length: 17
j_call: TRBJ2-1
cdr3_nt: TGCAGCGTTGAGGTAGTAGGGGTCGGCCCAGCCTACAATGAGCAGTTCTTC
cdr3_aa: CSVEVVGVGPAYNEQFF

d_call: .
v_call: TRBV27
clone_size: .
cdr3_length: 14
j_call: TRBJ1-1
cdr3_nt: TGTGCCAGCAGTTTAGAGGGGCCGCACACTGAAGCTTTCTTT
cdr3_aa: CASSLEGPHTEAFF

d_call: TRBD1
v_call: TRBV15
clone_size: many
cdr3_length: 16
j_call: TRBJ2-1
cdr3_nt: TGTGCCACCAGCAGAGATTACAGGGGCTCGGGGAATGAGCAGTTCTTC
cdr3_aa: CATSRDYRGSGNEQFF

d_call: .
v_call: TRBV7-9
clone_size: few
cdr3_length: 16
j_call: TRBJ2-5
cdr3_nt: TGTGCCAGCAGCCCAACTCGGGGCGGCAACCAAGAGACCCAGTACTTC
cdr3_aa: CASSPTRGGNQETQYF

d_call: .
v_call: TRBV12-3/TRBV12-4
clone_size: .
cdr3_length: 15
j_call: TRBJ1-3
cdr3_nt: TGTGCCAGCAGGGCGACAGGAGACTCTGGAAACACCATATATTTT
cdr3_aa: CASRATGDSGNTIYF

d_call: TRBD2
v_call: TRBV30
clone_size: many
cdr3_length: 12
j_call: TRBJ2-3
cdr3_nt: TGTGCCTTCGGACTAGCGTCAGATACGCAGTATTTT
cdr3_aa: CAFGLASDTQYF

d_call: TRBD2
v_call: TRBV29-1
clone_size: many
cdr3_length: 16
j_call: TRBJ2-3
cdr3_nt: TGCAGCGCCGGACTAGCGGGAGCGATCCGCACAGATACGCAGTATTTT
cdr3_aa: CSAGLAGAIRTDTQYF

d_call: .
v_call: TRBV25-1
clone_size: .
cdr3_length: 14
j_call: TRBJ2-3
cdr3_nt: TGTGCCAGCAGTGCCCTAGCCCTCACAGATACGCAGTATTTT
cdr3_aa: CASSALALTDTQYF

d_call: TRBD1
v_call: TRBV6-5
clone_size: few
cdr3_length: 14
j_call: TRBJ2-3
cdr3_nt: TGTGCCAGCAGTTACTCGCAGGGGGCAGATACGCAGTATTTT
cdr3_aa: CASSYSQGADTQYF

d_call: .
v_call: TRBV6-4
clone_size: .
cdr3_length: 13
j_call: TRBJ2-2
cdr3_nt: TGTGCCAGCGCGTTGAGGGGGACCGGGGAGCTGTTTTTT
cdr3_aa: CASALRGTGELFF

d_call: TRBD2
v_call: TRBV7-3
clone_size: .
cdr3_length: 17
j_call: TRBJ2-1
cdr3_nt: TGTGCCAGCAGCGATGGGACTAGCGGGAGGGGGGGGAATGAGCAGTTCTTC
cdr3_aa: CASSDGTSGRGGNEQFF

d_call: .
v_call: TRBV2
clone_size: .
cdr3_length: 14
j_call: TRBJ2-3
cdr3_nt: TGTGCCAGCAGTTCTTGGACCAGCACAGATACGCAGTATTTT
cdr3_aa: CASSSWTSTDTQYF

d_call: .
v_call: TRBV18
clone_size: few
cdr3_length: 16
j_call: TRBJ2-5
cdr3_nt: TGTGCCAGCTCACCACCTTTAGACAGGCCCCAAGAGACCCAGTACTTC
cdr3_aa: CASSPPLDRPQETQYF

d_call: .
v_call: TRBV7-7
clone_size: .
cdr3_length: 13
j_call: TRBJ2-3
cdr3_nt: TGTGCCAGCAGCTTAGTTTTGCGGGACACGCAGTATTTT
cdr3_aa: CASSLVLRDTQYF

d_call: TRBD2
v_call: TRBV13
clone_size: .
cdr3_length: 15
j_call: TRBJ2-1
cdr3_nt: TGTGCCAGCAGCAGGCCAAGCGGGGTATACAATGAGCAGTTCTTC
cdr3_aa: CASSRPSGVYNEQFF

d_call: .
v_call: TRBV12-3/TRBV12-4
clone_size: .
cdr3_length: 13
j_call: TRBJ2-1
cdr3_nt: TGTGCCAGCAGTTTAGGGTCCTGGGGTGAGCAGTTCTTC
cdr3_aa: CASSLGSWGEQFF

d_call: TRBD2
v_call: TRBV28
clone_size: .
cdr3_length: 15
j_call: TRBJ2-7
cdr3_nt: TGTGCCAGCAGTCCCCAGGGACTAGCGATCTACGAGCAGTACTTC
cdr3_aa: CASSPQGLAIYEQYF

d_call: TRBD1
v_call: TRBV5-8
clone_size: few
cdr3_length: 15
j_call: TRBJ1-5
cdr3_nt: TGTGCCAGCAGCTTGGAAGGGGGCAGCAATCAGCCCCAGCATTTT
cdr3_aa: CASSLEGGSNQPQHF

d_call: .
v_call: TRBV6-1
clone_size: few
cdr3_length: 14
j_call: TRBJ2-7
cdr3_nt: TGTGCCAGCAGTGCGAATGGTGATCGACACGAGCAGTACTTC
cdr3_aa: CASSANGDRHEQYF

d_call: .
v_call: TRBV9
clone_size: few
cdr3_length: 14
j_call: TRBJ2-5
cdr3_nt: TGTGCCAGCAGCGTAGGGAGGGGAGCGGAGACCCAGTACTTC
cdr3_aa: CASSVGRGAETQYF

d_call: TRBD1
v_call: TRBV7-2
clone_size: .
cdr3_length: 14
j_call: TRBJ2-7
cdr3_nt: TGTGCCAGCAGCCGGGACAGGCGCCCGATCGAGCAGTACTTC
cdr3_aa: CASSRDRRPIEQYF

d_call: .
v_call: TRBV12-3/TRBV12-4
clone_size: many
cdr3_length: 13
j_call: TRBJ1-1
cdr3_nt: TGTGCCAGCAGTTTTAGGGGGAACACTGAAGCTTTCTTT
cdr3_aa: CASSFRGNTEAFF

d_call: TRBD1
v_call: TRBV12-3/TRBV12-4
clone_size: many
cdr3_length: 13
j_call: TRBJ2-2
cdr3_nt: TGTGCCAGCAGTCCGGGGACAGCCGGGGAGCTGTTTTTT
cdr3_aa: CASSPGTAGELFF

d_call: TRBD1
v_call: TRBV24-1
clone_size: once
cdr3_length: 16
j_call: TRBJ2-3
cdr3_nt: TGTGCCACCAGTGATGGGGGACAGGGGGAGGCAGATACGCAGTATTTT
cdr3_aa: CATSDGGQGEADTQYF

d_call: .
v_call: TRBV6-2/TRBV6-3
clone_size: .
cdr3_length: 12
j_call: TRBJ2-2
cdr3_nt: TGTGCCAGCCTTCCAGGGACCGGGGAGCTGTTTTTT
cdr3_aa: CASLPGTGELFF

d_call: .
v_call: TRBV11-2
clone_size: few
cdr3_length: 17
j_call: TRBJ2-5
cdr3_nt: TGTGCCAGCAGCTTATATCTTACCGAAACCGACGAAGAGACCCAGTACTTC
cdr3_aa: CASSLYLTETDEETQYF

d_call: .
v_call: TRBV11-2
clone_size: many
cdr3_length: 13
j_call: TRBJ2-7
cdr3_nt: TGTGCCAGCAGTCTAGGAGCTTTCTACGAGCAGTACTTC
cdr3_aa: CASSLGAFYEQYF

d_call: .
v_call: TRBV12-3/TRBV12-4
clone_size: many
cdr3_length: 14
j_call: TRBJ2-7
cdr3_nt: TGTGCCAGCAGTTTCGTGGGGCAGCCCAAGGAGCAGTACTTC
cdr3_aa: CASSFVGQPKEQYF

d_call: .
v_call: TRBV4-2
clone_size: .
cdr3_length: 14
j_call: TRBJ1-1
cdr3_nt: TGTGCCAGCAGCCAAACACGTGGCAGTCGTGAAGCTTTCTTT
cdr3_aa: CASSQTRGSREAFF

d_call: .
v_call: TRBV30
clone_size: many
cdr3_length: 11
j_call: TRBJ2-7
cdr3_nt: TGTGCCTGGCGTGAAACCTACGAGCAGTACTTC
cdr3_aa: CAWRETYEQYF

d_call: .
v_call: TRBV20-1
clone_size: few
cdr3_length: 17
j_call: TRBJ1-5
cdr3_nt: TGCAGTGCTAGATCCTGGACCGTTGTAGGGCTCGATCAGCCCCAGCATTTT
cdr3_aa: CSARSWTVVGLDQPQHF

d_call: TRBD1
v_call: TRBV10-3
clone_size: many
cdr3_length: 15
j_call: TRBJ1-2
cdr3_nt: TGTGCCATCAGTGAGTCCAGGGGGCCCGGCTATGGCTACACCTTC
cdr3_aa: CAISESRGPGYGYTF

d_call: TRBD1
v_call: TRBV10-2
clone_size: few
cdr3_length: 19
j_call: TRBJ1-1
cdr3_nt: TGCGCCAGCAGTGAGTCGGGTCCGGGACAGGGAATTATGAACACTGAAGCTTTCTTT
cdr3_aa: CASSESGPGQGIMNTEAFF

d_call: .
v_call: TRBV30
clone_size: few
cdr3_length: 12
j_call: TRBJ2-2
cdr3_nt: TGTGCCTGGAACGCGAACACCGGGGAGCTGTTTTTT
cdr3_aa: CAWNANTGELFF

d_call: .
v_call: TRBV7-8
clone_size: many
cdr3_length: 15
j_call: TRBJ1-1
cdr3_nt: TGTGCCAGCAGCCAACCGGGAGGGTGGGACACTGAAGCTTTCTTT
cdr3_aa: CASSQPGGWDTEAFF

d_call: .
v_call: TRBV6-7
clone_size: .
cdr3_length: 17
j_call: TRBJ2-1
cdr3_nt: TGTGCCAGCAGTTACGAGAGCCTTCTAGGCTCCTACAATGAGCAGTTCTTC
cdr3_aa: CASSYESLLGSYNEQFF

d_call: .
v_call: TRBV6-5
clone_size: .
cdr3_length: 15
j_call: TRBJ2-3
cdr3_nt: TGTGCCAGCAGTTATGGGGGCGGGAACACAGATACGCAGTATTTT
cdr3_aa: CASSYGGGNTDTQYF

d_call: TRBD2
v_call: TRBV5-4
clone_size: few
cdr3_length: 14
j_call: TRBJ2-5
cdr3_nt: TGTGCCAGCACCCTTTCCGGGAGGGAAGAGACCCAGTACTTC
cdr3_aa: CASTLSGREETQYF

d_call: .
v_call: TRBV29-1
clone_size: few
cdr3_length: 12
j_call: TRBJ1-2
cdr3_nt: TGCAGCGTTGGCGAGGGGCTTGCTGGCTACACCTTC
cdr3_aa: CSVGEGLAGYTF

d_call: TRBD1
v_call: TRBV4-2
clone_size: .
cdr3_length: 15
j_call: TRBJ1-2
cdr3_nt: TGTGCCAGCAGCCAAATAGGGGGACAGGGGGACGGCTACACCTTC
cdr3_aa: CASSQIGGQGDGYTF

d_call: .
v_call: TRBV27
clone_size: .
cdr3_length: 16
j_call: TRBJ1-5
cdr3_nt: TGTGCCAGCGGGTCTGAGGGTGGTAGCGGCAATCAGCCCCAGCATTTT
cdr3_aa: CASGSEGGSGNQPQHF

d_call: TRBD2
v_call: TRBV6-1
clone_size: .
cdr3_length: 16
j_call: TRBJ2-5
cdr3_nt: TGTGCCAGCAGTGCGGCGGGAGGACCTCCCTCGGAGACCCAGTACTTC
cdr3_aa: CASSAAGGPPSETQYF

d_call: .
v_call: TRBV4-3
clone_size: .
cdr3_length: 17
j_call: TRBJ1-2
cdr3_nt: TGCGCCAGCAGCTATAACCCACCATGGGGCTCAAACTATGGCTACACCTTC
cdr3_aa: CASSYNPPWGSNYGYTF

d_call: .
v_call: TRBV27
clone_size: few
cdr3_length: 13
j_call: TRBJ1-2
cdr3_nt: TGTGCCAGCAGTTACGGGGGCGGGGATGGCTACACCTTC
cdr3_aa: CASSYGGGDGYTF

d_call: .
v_call: TRBV5-5
clone_size: .
cdr3_length: 13
j_call: TRBJ1-1
cdr3_nt: TGTGCCTCCCACCTCACGTTGAACACTGAAGCTTTCTTT
cdr3_aa: CASHLTLNTEAFF